These T cell receptor beta chains were read from a single sample in a study of cytomegalovirus exposure and HLA in healthy donors. Produced via immunoSEQ multiplex PCR; TCRdb's table is partial and in-frame only. Of around 32,000 clones in the sample, 35% to 50% are singletons; the top ten hold roughly 1.9%. Material for sequencing was PBMCs. The receptors here all came from a woman aged 45 to 65 in good health and CMV-seronegative. The CDR3 runs from the conserved cysteine through the conserved F or W. A D gene is named only where the DNA matches it firmly. Size tells how often a clone was seen (once, few, many) or the class of an expanded clone, and some rows leave it out.

V: TRBV7-8
size: .
D: .
J: TRBJ2-3
DNA: TGTGCCAGCAGCTTAGCGGGAGCGGGAGATACGCAGTATTTT
CDR3: CASSLAGAGDTQYF

V: TRBV29-1
size: few
D: TRBD1
J: TRBJ1-6
DNA: TGCAGCGTCGGACAGGGAGATAATTCACCCCTCCACTTT
CDR3: CSVGQGDNSPLHF

V: TRBV6-6
size: .
D: .
J: TRBJ2-1
DNA: TGTGCCAGCAGTCCCAGTTCCACAGGCGGCGGTGAGCAGTTCTTC
CDR3: CASSPSSTGGGEQFF

V: TRBV18
size: .
D: .
J: TRBJ2-5
DNA: TGTGCCAGCTCACCAACAATCCAAGAGACCCAGTACTTC
CDR3: CASSPTIQETQYF

V: TRBV7-8
size: .
D: TRBD1
J: TRBJ2-5
DNA: TGTGCCAGCAGCCTCCGGACAGGACCCCAAGAGACCCAGTACTTC
CDR3: CASSLRTGPQETQYF

V: TRBV6-1
size: .
D: .
J: TRBJ2-1
DNA: TGTGCCAGCAGACAGGGCCTAGCGGACAATGAGCAGTTCTTC
CDR3: CASRQGLADNEQFF

V: TRBV27
size: .
D: TRBD2
J: TRBJ2-3
DNA: TGTGCCAGCTCCATTAGCGGGGTAACAGATACGCAGTATTTT
CDR3: CASSISGVTDTQYF

V: TRBV10-3
size: .
D: TRBD2
J: TRBJ2-1
DNA: TGTGCCATCAGTGGGACTAGCGGGAGGGCCAATTACAATGAGCAGTTCTTC
CDR3: CAISGTSGRANYNEQFF

V: TRBV29-1
size: .
D: .
J: TRBJ2-1
DNA: TGCAGCGTTGTAGGACGGGGGAGCTCCTACAATGAGCAGTTCTTC
CDR3: CSVVGRGSSYNEQFF

V: TRBV2
size: .
D: .
J: TRBJ1-3
DNA: TGTGCCAGCAGCCCGGGTCGTGGAAACACCATATATTTT
CDR3: CASSPGRGNTIYF

V: TRBV19
size: .
D: .
J: TRBJ1-2
DNA: TGTGCCAGTACCATGGGGGGGCCCTATGGCTACACCTTC
CDR3: CASTMGGPYGYTF

V: TRBV30
size: few
D: TRBD2
J: TRBJ2-5
DNA: TGTGCCTGGAACAAGCGGGGGGGCCGAGAGACCCAGTACTTC
CDR3: CAWNKRGGRETQYF

V: TRBV27
size: .
D: TRBD1
J: TRBJ2-7
DNA: TGTGCCAGCAGTTACAGCCAGGGGGCCAACGAGCAGTACTTC
CDR3: CASSYSQGANEQYF

V: TRBV5-1
size: few
D: .
J: TRBJ2-3
DNA: TGCGCCAGCAGCTTGGAGGCCGGGACGCAGTATTTT
CDR3: CASSLEAGTQYF